The sequence of this T cell receptor beta chain was determined in a study of blood T cell repertoires in COVID-19. Only in-frame clones appear in the TCRdb table, and some are missing; sequencing was by immunoSEQ multiplex PCR. The sample lists 300,000 to 400,000 clones, 88% occurring once. Seattle patients were enrolled during active infection and followed longitudinally. This CDR3 is 14 amino acids long. V was pared by 4 bases and J by 5 bases, with 3 bases of the junction left unmatched. Per germline, CDR1 SGHRS and CDR2 YFSETQ. This clone was counted a single time. Other DNA sequences in the same sample also yield this CDR3.

The source is a woman aged 70-85 years with COVID-19, enrolled during active disease. What was sequenced was peripheral blood. V gene TRBV5-1 combines with J gene TRBJ1-4, with 9 positions matching TRBD1. The CDR3 DNA sequence: TGCGCCAGCAGCCCCGGGACAGGGAATGAAAAACTGTTTTTT. Encoded protein: CASSPGTGNEKLFF.